Listed below are T cell receptor beta chains from one sample, sequenced in a study of cytomegalovirus exposure and HLA in healthy donors. This table comes from immunoSEQ multiplex PCR, and its TCRdb copy is limited to in-frame clones, with some not included. The sample yields about 110,000 clones, approximately 79% seen once. Material for sequencing was PBMCs. Receptor source: a man younger than 30 in good health and CMV-seronegative. Each CDR3 is given with its conserved first and last residue. D genes are given only for firm matches. Only some rows state a clone size, as once, few, many or a class for expanded clones.

>TRBV27|few|TRBD2|TRBJ2-5
TGTGCCAGCAGTTTTCTGGTAGCGGGGCATCAAGAGACCCAGTACTTC
CASSFLVAGHQETQYF
>TRBV28|-|TRBD1|TRBJ1-2
TGTGCCAGCAGTTTATTTGCAGGGGGATATGGCTACACCTTC
CASSLFAGGYGYTF
>TRBV5-1|-|TRBD1|TRBJ1-4
TGCGCCAGCAGCTCAAGGGACAGGGCGGGTGGTGAAAAACTGTTTTTT
CASSSRDRAGGEKLFF
>TRBV5-4|-|TRBD1|TRBJ2-1
TGTGCCAGCAGCTTGAGACAGGGGTCATACAATGAGCAGTTCTTC
CASSLRQGSYNEQFF
>TRBV19|-|TRBD2|TRBJ2-2
TGTGCCAGTAGTATGACTAGCGGGGGTAACACCGGGGAGCTGTTTTTT
CASSMTSGGNTGELFF
>TRBV10-2|-|-|TRBJ2-3
TGCGCCAGCAGTGGGGAACCCGGGACAAACAACTTT
CASSGEPGTNNF
>TRBV14|few|-|TRBJ1-1
TGTGCCAGCAGCCAAGATCGGGGTCGCTGGTCTGAAGCTTTCTTT
CASSQDRGRWSEAFF
>TRBV4-3|-|-|TRBJ2-7
TGCGCCAGCAGCTTAAACGGACAGACGGAGCAGTACTTC
CASSLNGQTEQYF
>TRBV28|once|TRBD1|TRBJ2-7
TGTGCCAGCAGGATTCGACAGGGGGTTCGGGAAGAGCAGTACTTC
CASRIRQGVREEQYF
>TRBV19|once|TRBD1|TRBJ2-1
TGTGCCAGTAGTAACCGCCGGACAGGGGGCTACAATGAGCAGTTCTTC
CASSNRRTGGYNEQFF
>TRBV29-1|-|TRBD1|TRBJ1-2
TGCAGCGTTGAAGTCATTACAGGGGGAGAAGGCTACACCTTC
CSVEVITGGEGYTF
>TRBV6-5|few|-|TRBJ1-5
TGTGCCAGCCGGGGGGCTCAGCCCCAGCATTTT
CASRGAQPQHF
>TRBV5-1|-|-|TRBJ2-3
TGCGCCAGCAGTCATCGGGGCACAGATACGCAGTATTTT
CASSHRGTDTQYF
>TRBV19|-|-|TRBJ1-5
TGTGCCAGTGGGGAGGATCAGCCCCAGCATTTT
CASGEDQPQHF
>TRBV5-1|-|-|TRBJ1-1
TGCGCCAGCAGCTTGGATAGCGGACTCCGGAACACTGAAGCTTTCTTT
CASSLDSGLRNTEAFF
>TRBV5-1|-|-|TRBJ2-5
TGCGCCAGCAGCTCGGGACTGCGGGGCCCCCAAGAGACCCAGTACTTC
CASSSGLRGPQETQYF
>TRBV2|-|-|TRBJ1-1
TGTGCCAGCAGTGAAGGAGCCTGGTCCTTT
CASSEGAWSF
>TRBV5-1|few|-|TRBJ1-1
TGCGCCAGCAGCCTCCTTGGCAGCACTGAAGCTTTCTTT
CASSLLGSTEAFF
>TRBV28|few|-|TRBJ1-4
TGTGCCAGCAGTTTAATCCCCCTTGCAACTAATGAAAAACTGTTTTTT
CASSLIPLATNEKLFF
>TRBV10-3|few|-|TRBJ1-2
TGTGCCATCAAACCCACAGACACTAACTATGGCTACACCTTC
CAIKPTDTNYGYTF
>TRBV7-2|-|TRBD1|TRBJ1-2
TGTGCCAGCAGCCCGGGGCAGGGGGACTATGGCTACACCTTC
CASSPGQGDYGYTF
>TRBV6-1|-|-|TRBJ1-5
TGTGCCAGCAGTGTAGGGGGGGGCGGCAATCAGCCCCAGCATTTT
CASSVGGGGNQPQHF
>TRBV10-2|-|TRBD1|TRBJ2-7
TGCGCCACCTTGAGACAGGGCTACGAGCAGTACTTC
CATLRQGYEQYF
>TRBV9|-|TRBD2|TRBJ2-5
TGTGCCAGCAGCCCCCCGGGACTAGCGGGGTTGGCCCAGTACTTC
CASSPPGLAGLAQYF
>TRBV2|-|TRBD1|TRBJ1-2
TGTGCCAGCAAGACAGGGTTTAGCTATGGCTACACCTTC
CASKTGFSYGYTF
>TRBV25-1|few|-|TRBJ2-7
TGTGCCAGCACCTCTGGACGGGGAGCTCGGTACGAGCAGTACTTC
CASTSGRGARYEQYF
>TRBV7-9|-|TRBD1|TRBJ1-1
TGTGCCAGCAGCTTATCTCAGGGGGATGTGAAAGCTTTCTTT
CASSLSQGDVKAFF
>TRBV7-3|-|-|TRBJ1-1
TGTGCCAGCAGCTTAAACAGGGCCGGAACTGAAGCTTTCTTT
CASSLNRAGTEAFF
>TRBV5-5|-|TRBD1|TRBJ1-1
TGTGCCAGCAGCCTGACAGGGGCCAAGGCTACGACTGAAGCTTTCTTT
CASSLTGAKATTEAFF
>TRBV7-9|-|-|TRBJ2-7
TGTTCCAGCAGCTTATCACAATACGAGCAGTACTTC
CSSSLSQYEQYF
>TRBV28|-|TRBD1|TRBJ1-4
TGTGCCAGCAGCCGGACAGGGGTGAAACTGTTTTTT
CASSRTGVKLFF
>TRBV4-2|-|-|TRBJ2-6
TGTGCCAGCAGCCAAGGTCAATGGGCGGGTCGCGCTTTGGGTGGGGCCAACGTCCTGACTTTC
CASSQGQWAGRALGGANVLTF
>TRBV19|once|TRBD1|TRBJ2-6
TGTGCCAGTAGTACCCAGGGGGCGCAAGCTGGGGCCAACGTCCTGACTTTC
CASSTQGAQAGANVLTF
>TRBV12-5|-|TRBD1|TRBJ1-1
TGTGCTAGTGGTTTGGCCCCCCCAGGGGGGCGGGATGAAGCTTTCTTT
CASGLAPPGGRDEAFF
>TRBV4-2|-|TRBD1|TRBJ2-7
TGTGCCAGCAGCATCCGGGACAGGGGGAACAATGAGCAGTACTTC
CASSIRDRGNNEQYF
>TRBV5-4|-|-|TRBJ2-2
TGTGCCAGCAGCTCGAACAGAGAGAACACCGGGGAGCTGTTTTTT
CASSSNRENTGELFF
>TRBV25-1|once|-|TRBJ2-5
TGTGCCAGCAGTGAATCGGGAGAGACCCAGTACTTC
CASSESGETQYF
>TRBV4-2|-|TRBD1|TRBJ1-5
TGTGCCAGCAGCCAAGTGGGACAGACGAGAGTTGGGAGCAATCAGCCCCAGCATTTT
CASSQVGQTRVGSNQPQHF
>TRBV4-2|-|TRBD1|TRBJ1-4
TGTGCCAGCAGCCCCGGGGACAGGGGTGGTGAACTGTTTTTT
CASSPGDRGGELFF
>TRBV7-9|-|-|TRBJ1-2
TGTGCCAGCAGCTTACAGGGCTATGGCTACACCTTC
CASSLQGYGYTF
>TRBV10-3|-|TRBD1|TRBJ1-1
TGTGCCATCAGCGACAGGGGAATGAACACTGAAGCTTTCTTT
CAISDRGMNTEAFF
>TRBV9|-|TRBD2|TRBJ2-5
TGTGCCAGCAGCGTAGGATCGCCTAGCGGGGACCAAGAGACCCAGTACTTC
CASSVGSPSGDQETQYF
>TRBV19|-|-|TRBJ1-5
TGTGCCAGTAGTATAGCCCGGGCTGGAGGGGTGCATTTT
CASSIARAGGVHF
>TRBV7-6|-|-|TRBJ1-1
TGTGCCAGCAGCCCAGCGGTGATCGAAGCTTTCTTT
CASSPAVIEAFF
>TRBV10-3|-|TRBD2|TRBJ2-5
TGTGCCATCGGGGATAGCGGGGGGCCGGTAGAGACCCAGTACTTC
CAIGDSGGPVETQYF
>TRBV19|-|TRBD1|TRBJ1-5
TGTGCCAGTAGTCCGACAGGGCCGGGGCCCCAGCATTTT
CASSPTGPGPQHF
>TRBV19|-|TRBD1|TRBJ1-1
TGTGCCAGTAGTATAGCCCTGGGACAGCAGATTGAAGCTTTCTTT
CASSIALGQQIEAFF
>TRBV5-4|-|TRBD1|TRBJ2-5
TGTGCCAGCAGCCAGGGACAGTCAGAGACCCAGTACTTC
CASSQGQSETQYF
>TRBV21-1|-|-|TRBJ2-2
TGTGCCATTACCCACCGGGACAGGGGTTCTTACACCGGGGAGCTGTTTTTT
CAITHRDRGSYTGELFF
>TRBV9|-|TRBD1|TRBJ2-2
TGTGCCAGCAGCGTGGTGACAGGGGGGGCCGGGGAGCTGTTTTTT
CASSVVTGGAGELFF
>TRBV7-8|-|-|TRBJ2-7
TGTGCCAGCAGCTCCCTGGGGCGGGGAGGAATCTACGAGCAGTACTTC
CASSSLGRGGIYEQYF
>TRBV7-3|-|-|TRBJ2-2
TGTGCCAGCAGCTTGGCTGGGGAGCTGTTTTTT
CASSLAGELFF
>TRBV7-8|few|-|TRBJ2-1
TGTGCCAGCAGGTTAACAGGGAGCTCCTACAATGAGCAGTTCTTC
CASRLTGSSYNEQFF
>TRBV27|-|-|TRBJ1-2
TGTGCCAGTGCCTTCGGGGGGGACTATGGCTACACCTTC
CASAFGGDYGYTF
>TRBV10-3|-|TRBD2|TRBJ2-3
TGTGCCATCAGTGTCGGTAGCGGGGGTACAGATACGCAGTATTTT
CAISVGSGGTDTQYF